Below are 2 T cell receptor beta chains sequenced from a single sample in a study of blood T cell repertoires in COVID-19. This table comes from immunoSEQ multiplex PCR, and its TCRdb copy is limited to in-frame clones, with some not included. The data show over 250,000 clones, around nine tenths seen once. The specimen was PBMCs or T cells enriched from blood (not recorded which). These receptor sequences come from an older woman who had recovered from COVID-19.

This clone showed up just a few times. This chain links TRBV28 with TRBJ2-7; D may be TRBD1 (5 bases). There are 12 residues in the CDR3. V gave up 2 bases and J gave up 4 bases, with 6 bases separating them. The germline gives CDR1 MDHEN, CDR2 SYDVKM. For the CDR3, the DNA is TGTGCCAGCAGTTTAAAGGGGTACGAGCAGTACTTC. It is translated as CASSLKGYEQYF.

This clone was seen a few times. V gene TRBV10-1 combines with J gene TRBJ1-1; possible D gene TRBD1, 6 bases. V gave up 6 bases and J gave up 2 bases, with 10 bases separating them. CDR1 and CDR2 (germline): WNHNN, SYGVQD (reference sequence). The CDR3 contains 13 residues. The CDR3 spells CASRGQTNTEAFF. CDR3 DNA: TGCGCCAGCAGAGGACAGACTAACACTGAAGCTTTCTTT.